These T cell receptor beta chains were read from a single sample in a study of T cells after yellow fever vaccination. Via MiXCR, TCRdb re-called the 5' RACE reads, giving one row per CDR3 protein. The repertoire holds around 180,000 distinct CDR3 sequences, approximately 6.2% seen once, with just under 3% in the top ten. Material: CD4+ T cells sorted from PBMCs, obtained on the day of the first yellow fever vaccination. Every receptor here comes from a man aged 18-30 years who received the YFV17D yellow fever vaccine. CDR3s include the opening cysteine and the closing phenylalanine or tryptophan. D genes are given only for firm matches. Expanded clones are given a class, and other clones once, few, many or no size at all.

>14|TRBV12-3/TRBV12-4|many|TRBJ2-1|.
CASSLAGRPNEQFF
TGTGCCAGCAGTTTAGCGGGACGACCCAATGAGCAGTTCTTC
>12|TRBV2|many|TRBJ1-6|.
CASRGTGTPLHF
TGTGCCAGCAGGGGGACGGGGACACCCCTCCACTTT
>13|TRBV5-1|.|TRBJ2-5|.
CASSSSGTGTQYF
TGCGCCAGCAGCTCCAGTGGGACTGGGACCCAGTACTTC
>14|TRBV5-1|few|TRBJ1-1|TRBD1
CASSLQQGTTEAFF
TGCGCCAGCAGCTTACAACAGGGGACCACTGAAGCTTTCTTT
>14|TRBV7-2|few|TRBJ1-2|.
CASRSSGTSYGYTF
TGTGCCAGCAGGAGCTCAGGGACCAGCTATGGCTACACCTTC
>14|TRBV5-4|few|TRBJ2-5|TRBD2
CASSFGRGGETQYF
TGTGCCAGCAGCTTCGGGCGGGGGGGAGAGACCCAGTACTTC
>14|TRBV29-1|many|TRBJ1-2|.
CSVRRRDRNYGYTF
TGCAGCGTAAGAAGGAGAGACCGAAACTATGGCTACACCTTC
>15|TRBV4-3|many|TRBJ1-5|.
CASSQEAGFNQPQHF
TGCGCCAGCAGCCAAGAGGCCGGGTTCAACCAGCCCCAGCATTTT
>15|TRBV4-3|many|TRBJ2-6|.
CASSQDRGGANVLTF
TGCGCCAGCAGCCAAGACAGGGGTGGGGCCAACGTCCTGACTTTC
>18|TRBV6-5|.|TRBJ1-5|TRBD1
CASSPNFSGTGGSQPQHF
TGTGCCAGCAGCCCGAATTTTTCCGGGACAGGGGGTAGTCAGCCCCAGCATTTT
>16|TRBV5-6|.|TRBJ2-2|.
CASSALTSGEAGELFF
TGTGCCAGCAGCGCCCTAACATCCGGGGAGGCCGGGGAGCTGTTTTTT
>19|TRBV6-4|many|TRBJ1-2|TRBD1
CASSPAIGTGTSFFYGYTF
TGTGCCAGCAGCCCTGCGATTGGGACAGGGACGTCCTTTTTCTATGGCTACACCTTC
>9|TRBV7-2|few|TRBJ1-2|.
CASSLTDTF
TGTGCCAGCAGCTTGACGGACACCTTC
>14|TRBV4-3|few|TRBJ1-2|.
CASSQVPGNYGYTF
TGCGCCAGCAGCCAAGTCCCCGGGAACTATGGCTACACCTTC
>11|TRBV12-3/TRBV12-4|.|TRBJ1-2|.
CASSYREGYTF
TGTGCCAGCAGTTACAGGGAGGGCTACACCTTC
>12|TRBV7-2|many|TRBJ2-5|.
CASRQTRGTQYF
TGTGCCAGCAGACAAACTCGGGGGACCCAGTACTTC
>15|TRBV5-1|many|TRBJ1-5|.
CASSLVAGSNQPQHF
TGCGCCAGCAGCTTGGTTGCGGGGAGCAATCAGCCCCAGCATTTT
>14|TRBV6-2/TRBV6-3|many|TRBJ2-7|.
CASSYWAIPYEQYF
TGTGCCAGCAGTTATTGGGCTATTCCCTACGAGCAGTACTTC
>16|TRBV23-1|once|TRBJ2-2|.
CASRKQLRTNTGELFF
TGCGCCAGCAGAAAACAGCTCCGGACGAACACCGGGGAGCTGTTTTTT
>11|TRBV20-1|few|TRBJ2-5|.
CSARAVETQYF
TGCAGTGCTAGAGCAGTGGAGACCCAGTACTTC
>12|TRBV7-9|many|TRBJ2-3|.
CASSSQMDTQYF
TGTGCCAGCAGCTCCCAGATGGATACGCAGTATTTT
>14|TRBV20-1|.|TRBJ1-1|.
CSASPGGAGTEAFF
TGCAGTGCTAGCCCGGGGGGGGCAGGCACTGAAGCTTTCTTT
>16|TRBV6-1|.|TRBJ2-5|TRBD1
CASSQLPGQGQETQYF
TGTGCCAGCAGTCAGCTCCCGGGACAGGGGCAAGAGACCCAGTACTTC
>17|TRBV6-1|.|TRBJ2-3|.
CASSEGSNGASTDTQYF
TGTGCCAGCAGTGAAGGGAGTAACGGGGCTAGCACAGATACGCAGTATTTT
>13|TRBV7-2|.|TRBJ1-2|.
CASSLESGAGYTF
TGTGCCAGCAGCTTAGAATCGGGGGCTGGCTACACCTTC
>15|TRBV5-1|.|TRBJ1-6|.
CASSLQGTNNSPLHF
TGCGCCAGCAGCTTGCAAGGGACGAATAATTCACCCCTCCACTTT
>15|TRBV20-1|many|TRBJ2-5|.
CSARKKELYQETQYF
TGCAGTGCTAGGAAGAAAGAATTGTACCAAGAGACCCAGTACTTC
>13|TRBV19|.|TRBJ2-7|TRBD1
CASSRGLDVEQYF
TGTGCCAGTAGCAGGGGGCTGGATGTCGAGCAGTACTTC
>16|TRBV7-2|.|TRBJ2-3|TRBD2
CASSLTRGGPADTQYF
TGTGCCAGCAGCTTAACCCGCGGGGGGCCTGCAGATACGCAGTATTTT
>16|TRBV4-3|many|TRBJ1-3|.
CASSQDSRGSGNTIYF
TGCGCCAGCAGCCAAGATTCTAGGGGCTCTGGAAACACCATATATTTT
>13|TRBV12-3/TRBV12-4|.|TRBJ2-7|.
CASSGVLAGEQYF
TGTGCCAGCAGCGGTGTTTTGGCAGGGGAGCAGTACTTC
>12|TRBV4-3|.|TRBJ2-4|.
CAIRLLKNIQYF
TGCGCCATCCGTCTTCTCAAAAACATTCAGTACTTC
>14|TRBV7-2|many|TRBJ2-7|TRBD1
CASSNNRDSYEQYF
TGTGCCAGCAGCAATAACAGGGACAGCTACGAGCAGTACTTC
>12|TRBV7-9|few|TRBJ2-3|.
CASSFTEDTQYF
TGTGCCAGCAGCTTCACCGAGGATACGCAGTATTTT
>12|TRBV19|many|TRBJ2-1|TRBD1
CASSLNRGAVFF
TGTGCCAGTAGTCTAAACAGGGGCGCCGTCTTCTTC
>16|TRBV7-9|many|TRBJ2-1|.
CASSLVLMSSYNEQFF
TGTGCCAGCAGCTTAGTGCTGATGAGCTCCTACAATGAGCAGTTCTTC
>11|TRBV2|many|TRBJ2-3|.
CASSDLDTQYF
TGTGCCAGCAGCGACCTGGATACGCAGTATTTT
>16|TRBV3-1|.|TRBJ2-7|TRBD2
CASSPSRAGGFYEQYF
TGTGCCAGCAGCCCGTCTCGGGCGGGGGGCTTCTACGAGCAGTACTTC
>14|TRBV29-1|few|TRBJ2-6|TRBD2
CSVAAGSGANVLTF
TGCAGCGTTGCAGCGGGGAGCGGGGCCAACGTCCTGACTTTC
>13|TRBV20-1|.|TRBJ2-1|.
CSATKDTYNEQFF
TGCAGTGCGACGAAGGACACTTACAATGAGCAGTTCTTC
>15|TRBV5-1|.|TRBJ2-6|.
CASSLENSGANVLTF
TGCGCCAGCAGCTTGGAAAACTCTGGGGCCAACGTCCTGACTTTC
>16|TRBV5-1|many|TRBJ1-6|TRBD1
CASSLSGTGFSSPLHF
TGCGCCAGCAGCTTGTCCGGGACAGGGTTTTCCTCACCCCTCCACTTT
>12|TRBV10-3|many|TRBJ2-1|.
CAIKLGDNEQFF
TGTGCCATCAAGTTAGGTGACAATGAGCAGTTCTTC
>16|TRBV12-3/TRBV12-4|many|TRBJ2-5|.
CASSDSRGLYQETQYF
TGTGCCAGCAGTGACAGCAGGGGCCTGTACCAAGAGACCCAGTACTTC
>15|TRBV6-5|few|TRBJ1-1|.
CASSYGGGMNTEAFF
TGTGCCAGCAGTTACGGGGGGGGGATGAACACTGAAGCTTTCTTT
>15|TRBV18|.|TRBJ1-1|.
CASSPLGDGYTEAFF
TGTGCCAGCTCACCACTAGGGGACGGATACACTGAAGCTTTCTTT
>14|TRBV6-1|few|TRBJ1-1|TRBD1
CASRSPDRAAEAFF
TGTGCCAGCAGAAGCCCGGACAGGGCGGCTGAAGCTTTCTTT
>16|TRBV4-1|.|TRBJ2-5|.
CASSQLHSGLGETQYF
TGCGCCAGCAGCCAACTCCATTCGGGGTTGGGGGAGACCCAGTACTTC
>13|TRBV7-7|few|TRBJ2-1|.
CASSSQISNEQFF
TGTGCCAGCAGCTCCCAAATTAGTAATGAGCAGTTCTTC
>14|TRBV5-1|few|TRBJ1-1|TRBD1
CASSFTGGWTEAFF
TGCGCCAGCAGCTTCACAGGGGGCTGGACTGAAGCTTTCTTT
>15|TRBV7-8|.|TRBJ2-1|.
CASSQDTDRGDEQFF
TGTGCCAGCAGCCAGGACACGGATCGGGGCGATGAGCAGTTCTTC
>13|TRBV5-1|few|TRBJ2-5|.
CASSADYWATQYF
TGCGCCAGCAGCGCGGACTATTGGGCGACCCAGTACTTC
>15|TRBV5-4|few|TRBJ1-4|.
CASSFRAGANEKLFF
TGTGCCAGCAGCTTTCGTGCAGGGGCTAATGAAAAACTGTTTTTT
>15|TRBV4-2|.|TRBJ2-3|.
CASSQGPTGTDTQYF
TGTGCCAGCAGCCAAGGTCCGACCGGCACAGATACGCAGTATTTT
>12|TRBV27|.|TRBJ1-2|TRBD1
CARQGGNYGYTF
TGTGCCAGGCAGGGGGGGAACTATGGCTACACCTTC
>14|TRBV7-9|few|TRBJ1-4|.
CASSPRATNEKLFF
TGTGCCAGCAGCCCCCGGGCAACTAATGAAAAACTGTTTTTT